Here is one T cell receptor beta chain with its context. Its antigen remains unidentified. Genomic DNA from each subset was divided evenly over several immunoSEQ plates. Sequencing was performed with immunoSEQ multiplex PCR; in TCRdb, only in-frame clones are kept and a portion is missing. The data contain roughly 1.5 million clones, 95% to 99% of them seen just once; the ten biggest clones take up around 0.45%. These data come from a study of shared clonotypes between healthy human individuals. Study information: The donor group consisted of two women and a few men, aged 18 to 49.

Broader study findings: A few donors held about 4.6% of naive CD4 clonotypes in common.

The sample consisted of naive CD4+ T cells sorted from blood. Stated subset: CD45RA+ positively selected. This clonotype was sampled from a man under 40 in good health.

The CDR3 spells CSVEASGKTDTQYF. The CDR3 DNA follows: TGCAGCGTTGAAGCTAGCGGGAAAACAGATACGCAGTATTTT. J is TRBJ2-3 and V is TRBV29-1, with TRBD2 matching 9 bases. Germline V gives CDR1 SQVTM, CDR2 ANQGSEA. V lost 1 base and J lost 3; bases outside the gene matches: 2. The CDR3 is 14 amino acids.